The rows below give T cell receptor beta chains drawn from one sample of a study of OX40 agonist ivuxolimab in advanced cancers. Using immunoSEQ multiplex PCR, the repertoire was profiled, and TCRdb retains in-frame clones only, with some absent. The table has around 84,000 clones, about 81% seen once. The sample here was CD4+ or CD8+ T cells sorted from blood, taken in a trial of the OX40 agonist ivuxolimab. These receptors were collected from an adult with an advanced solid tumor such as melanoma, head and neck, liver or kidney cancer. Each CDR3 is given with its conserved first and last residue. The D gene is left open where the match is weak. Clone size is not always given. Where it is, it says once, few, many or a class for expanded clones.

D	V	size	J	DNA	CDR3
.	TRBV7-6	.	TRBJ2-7	TGTGCCAGCAGCCCCACGGGTTCGGCCTACGAGCAGTACTTC	CASSPTGSAYEQYF
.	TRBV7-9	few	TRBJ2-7	TGTGCCAGCAGCCCTAACGGCTACGAGCAGTACTTC	CASSPNGYEQYF
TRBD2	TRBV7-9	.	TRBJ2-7	TGTGCCAGCAGCTTCCCCAGCGGGATTAGGATGGACTCCTACGAGCAGTACTTC	CASSFPSGIRMDSYEQYF
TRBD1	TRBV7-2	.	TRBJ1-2	TGTGCCAGCAGCCCACAGGGGGCAAAGGACTATGGCTACACCTTC	CASSPQGAKDYGYTF
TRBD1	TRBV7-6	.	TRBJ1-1	TGTGCCAGCAGCCCAAGACGACAGGGAACGAACACTGAAGCTTTCTTT	CASSPRRQGTNTEAFF
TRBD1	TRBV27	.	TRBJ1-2	TGTGCCAGCAGTGCGGACAGGGCTAACTATGGCTACACCTTC	CASSADRANYGYTF
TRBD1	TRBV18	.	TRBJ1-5	TGTGCCAGCTCACACAGGGGAAATCAGCCCCAGCATTTT	CASSHRGNQPQHF
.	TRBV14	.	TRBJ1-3	TGTGCCAGCAGCCAAATCACCGGACTGGGAAACACCATATATTTT	CASSQITGLGNTIYF
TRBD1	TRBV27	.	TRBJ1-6	TGTGCCAGCAGTCGACAGGGGGCAAGGTCCCAAGGTCGGAATTCACCCCTCCACTTT	CASSRQGARSQGRNSPLHF
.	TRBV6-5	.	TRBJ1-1	TGTGCCAGCAGTCCAGGGCGAGAAGCTTTCTTT	CASSPGREAFF
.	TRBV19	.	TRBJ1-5	TGTGCCAGTAGTCAAGGGGTAACGCAGCCCCAGCATTTT	CASSQGVTQPQHF
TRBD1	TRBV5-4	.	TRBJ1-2	TGTGCCAGCAGCTACCTCCCCGCCCGGACAGGATTTAACTATGGCTACACCTTC	CASSYLPARTGFNYGYTF
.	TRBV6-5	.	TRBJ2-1	TGTGCCAGCAGTTACGGCCCCGAGTACCACAATGAGCAGTTCTTC	CASSYGPEYHNEQFF
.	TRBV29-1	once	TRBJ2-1	TGCAGCGTTGATAGCGTGGGGAGGAGGCTTAATGAGCAGTTCTTC	CSVDSVGRRLNEQFF
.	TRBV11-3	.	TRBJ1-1	TGTGCCAGCAGCTTAAGTGGGTACAACACTGAAGCTTTCTTT	CASSLSGYNTEAFF
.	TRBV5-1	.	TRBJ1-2	TGCGCCAGCAGCTTTGAGGGGAGCTATGGCTACACCTTC	CASSFEGSYGYTF
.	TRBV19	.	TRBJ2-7	TGTGCCAGCAGTACTAAACCATTCTACGAGCAGTACTTC	CASSTKPFYEQYF
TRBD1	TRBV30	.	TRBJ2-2	TGTGCCGGGAACTCACAGGGGCCGGACACCGGGGAGCTGTTTTTT	CAGNSQGPDTGELFF
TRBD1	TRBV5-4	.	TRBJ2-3	TGTGCCAGCAGCTTCGTAGGGACAGAGGCAGATACGCAGTATTTT	CASSFVGTEADTQYF
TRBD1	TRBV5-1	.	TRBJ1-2	TGCGCCAGCGGACAGGGGAATGGCTACACCTTC	CASGQGNGYTF
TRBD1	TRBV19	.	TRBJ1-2	TGTGCCAGTAGTATGCAGGGGGAGTACGACTATGGCTACACCTTC	CASSMQGEYDYGYTF
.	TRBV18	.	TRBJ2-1	TGTGCCAGCTCACCACGGCAGGGGATAGAGAATGAGCAGTTCTTC	CASSPRQGIENEQFF
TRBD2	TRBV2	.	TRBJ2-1	TGTGCCAGCACGAGCATGGGGGGGTACAATGAGCAGTTCTTC	CASTSMGGYNEQFF
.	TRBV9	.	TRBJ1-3	TGTGCCAGCACCCGGGGAGTACCCGGAAACACCATATATTTT	CASTRGVPGNTIYF
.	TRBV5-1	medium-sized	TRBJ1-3	TGCGCCAGCAGCTTGGGCCTGGACGGGCAGGGCGCAGGAAACACCATATATTTT	CASSLGLDGQGAGNTIYF
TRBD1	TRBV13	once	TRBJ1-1	TGTGCCAGCAGCTTTCGGACAGGGACAACTGAAGCTTTCTTT	CASSFRTGTTEAFF
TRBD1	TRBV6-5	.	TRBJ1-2	TGTGCCAGCAGTTACGATTTAGGCAGGGGGGATGGCTACACCTTC	CASSYDLGRGDGYTF
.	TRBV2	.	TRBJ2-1	TGTGCCAGCAGTGAACTTACTTACAATGAGCAGTTCTTC	CASSELTYNEQFF
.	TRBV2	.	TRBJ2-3	TGTGCCAGCTCAGTCCAAACAGATACGCAGTATTTT	CASSVQTDTQYF
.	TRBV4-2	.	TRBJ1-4	TGTGCCAGCAGCCAAGGGGGCACCACGGCGGCTAATGAAAAACTGTTTTTT	CASSQGGTTAANEKLFF
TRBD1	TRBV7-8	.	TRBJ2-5	TGTGCCAGCAGCCCGTCCCGGGACAGGGGGGAGACCCAGTACTTC	CASSPSRDRGETQYF
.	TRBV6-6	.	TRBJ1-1	TGTGCCAGCAGTTACGGATTGTGGGACACTGAAGCTTTCTTT	CASSYGLWDTEAFF
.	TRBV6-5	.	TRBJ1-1	TGTGCCAGCAGCTTACAGGGTATGAACACTGAAGCTTTCTTT	CASSLQGMNTEAFF
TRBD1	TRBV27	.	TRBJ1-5	TGTGCCAGCAGCTTCGACAGGGTTCAGCCCCAGCATTTT	CASSFDRVQPQHF
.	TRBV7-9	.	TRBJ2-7	TGTGCCAGCAGCTTAGCTCCGGGACCGGAGTACGAGCAGTACTTC	CASSLAPGPEYEQYF
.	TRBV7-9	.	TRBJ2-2	TGTGCCAGCGATCACGGGGAGCTGTTTTTT	CASDHGELFF
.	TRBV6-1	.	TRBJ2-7	TGTGCCAGCACCTTGTGGCGCGGGTCCTACGAGCAGTACTTC	CASTLWRGSYEQYF
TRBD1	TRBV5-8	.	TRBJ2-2	TGTGCCAGCAGCCCTGGACAGGGAACCGGGGAGCTGTTTTTT	CASSPGQGTGELFF
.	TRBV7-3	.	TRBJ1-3	TGTGCCAGCAGCCAGGGTCCGGGCCCTGGAAACACCATATATTTT	CASSQGPGPGNTIYF
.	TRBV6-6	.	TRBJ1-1	TGTGCCAGCAGCGATACTTTGACGTCCCTGAACACTGAAGCTTTCTTT	CASSDTLTSLNTEAFF
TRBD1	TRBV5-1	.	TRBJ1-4	TGCGCCAGCAGCCTAACGGGGACAGGGGATGAAAAACTGTTTTTT	CASSLTGTGDEKLFF
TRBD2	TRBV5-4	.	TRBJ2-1	TGTGCCAGCAGCTCCGGACTAGCGGGGGTCTACAATGAGCAGTTCTTC	CASSSGLAGVYNEQFF
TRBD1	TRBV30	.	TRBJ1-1	TGTGCCTGGAGTGATCCTGGGACAGGGGACACTGAAGCTTTCTTT	CAWSDPGTGDTEAFF
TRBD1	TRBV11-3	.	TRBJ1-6	TGTGCCAGCAGCTTAGAAACAGGGGATCATTCACCCCTCCACTTT	CASSLETGDHSPLHF
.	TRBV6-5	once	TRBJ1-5	TGTGCCAGCAGTTACGATGGTAATCAGCCCCAGCATTTT	CASSYDGNQPQHF
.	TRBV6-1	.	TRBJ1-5	TGTGCCAGCAGTGAATTGGGATCCAATCAGCCCCAGCATTTT	CASSELGSNQPQHF
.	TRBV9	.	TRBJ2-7	TGTGCCAGCAGCGTACATGGATCCTACGAGCAGTACTTC	CASSVHGSYEQYF
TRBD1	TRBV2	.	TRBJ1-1	TGTGCCAGCAGACCCGGGACAGGGCCGAACACTGAAGCTTTCTTT	CASRPGTGPNTEAFF